The 22 T cell receptor beta chains presented below share a single source sample, sequenced in a study of blood T cell repertoires in COVID-19. Here immunoSEQ multiplex PCR was the method, and the copy in TCRdb shows in-frame clones only, minus some. The table lists fewer than 200,000 clones, more than 75% of them singletons. Sequenced material: peripheral blood. Every receptor here comes from a woman aged 45-59 years with active or convalescent COVID-19.

The chain has TRBV19 and TRBJ2-7; 8 bases are shared with TRBD2. The trim removed 5 bases at V and 4 bases at J, leaving 10 bases unmatched. Germline lookup yields CDR1 LNHDA and CDR2 SQIVND (reference sequence). The CDR3 has 15 residues. This CDR3 reads CASSSRKREWYEQYF. Written as DNA, the CDR3 is TGTGCCAGTAGTTCCCGGAAGCGGGAGTGGTACGAGCAGTACTTC.

The chain's CDR3 is CASSPQTGFGYTF. In DNA form, the CDR3 reads TGTGCCAGCAGTCCCCAGACAGGGTTTGGCTACACCTTC. J is TRBJ1-2 and V is TRBV12-3 or TRBV12-4, with 7 bases fitting TRBD1. V was clipped by 5 bases and J by 7 bases; unmatched bases: 7. CDR3 length: 13 amino acids.

V usage is TRBV28 and J usage is TRBJ1-6; D perhaps matches TRBD1 (5 bases). Germline CDR1 MDHEN, CDR2 SYDVKM. The CDR3 has 12 amino acids. The ends were cut back, 6 bases at V and 10 bases at J, with 10 bases in the middle. In nucleotides, the CDR3 is TGTGCCAGCAGGACGACAGCATCACCCCTCCACTTT. Its translation is CASRTTASPLHF.

This clone has only a few counts. The rearrangement links TRBV2 to TRBJ2-1; 14 bases agree with TRBD2. V lost 1 base and J lost 11; bases outside the gene matches: 4. Germline values: CDR1 SNHLY, CDR2 FYNNEI. The CDR3 extends over 15 amino acids. The CDR3 is CASSEDGLAGGKQFF. The CDR3 bases are TGTGCCAGCAGTGAAGACGGACTAGCGGGGGGAAAGCAGTTCTTC. The full variable domain, in which reference TRBV2 and TRBJ2-1 provide the parts outside the CDR3, is EPEVTQTPSHQVTQMGQEVILRCVPISNHLYFYWYRQILGQKVEFLVSFYNNEISEKSEIFDDQFSVERPDGSNFTLKIRSTKLEDSAMYFCASSEDGLAGGKQFFGPGTRLTVL.

The chain links TRBV19 to TRBJ2-2; 8 bases align to TRBD2. With V trimmed by 5 bases and J by 1 base, 9 bases remained unmatched. This CDR3 region has 17 residues. Germline assignment: CDR1 LNHDA and CDR2 SQIVND (reference sequence). The CDR3 loop is CASSVIILAVNTGELFF. CDR3 sequence (DNA): TGTGCCAGTAGTGTTATCATACTAGCGGTGAACACCGGGGAGCTGTTTTTT.

The chain carries TRBV29-1 and TRBJ1-2; 8 bases map to TRBD1. CDR1 and CDR2 from the germline V gene are SQVTM and ANQGSEA. The junction had 9 bases not matched to a gene; V was cut back by 7 bases and J by 8 bases. The CDR3 has 12 residues. CDR3 sequence: CSALTGVGGYTF. Written as DNA, the CDR3 is TGCAGCGCTCTGACAGGGGTAGGCGGCTACACCTTC.

The V and J genes are TRBV3-1 (or the pseudogene TRBV3-2) and TRBJ1-6; D not resolved. CDR3 length: 13 residues. The V gene lost 4 bases and the J gene lost 7 bases, with 8 bases spanning the gap. Germline V lookup: CDR1 LGHDT, CDR2 YNNKEL (reference sequence). The CDR3, as DNA: TGTGCCAGCAGCCCCTGGAGGAATTCACCCCTCCACTTT. Translation gives CASSPWRNSPLHF.

This clone appeared a few times. The genes are TRBV5-6 and TRBJ1-2; 9 bases agree with TRBD1. Germline CDR1 SGHDT, CDR2 YYEEEE. The CDR3 covers 14 residues. V was pared by 3 bases and J by 3 bases, with 3 bases of the junction left unmatched. The CDR3 DNA is TGTGCCAGCAGCTGGACAGGGGTTGACTATGGCTACACCTTC. It encodes CASSWTGVDYGYTF.

As to this clone: Different DNA sequences within this sample yield the same CDR3. This chain connects TRBV19 to TRBJ1-5; weak D call: TRBD1 (5 bases). With 1 base removed from V and 4 bases from J, the gap between germline ends came to 14 bases. From germline, CDR1 is LNHDA and CDR2 SQIVND (reference sequence). The CDR3 extends over 16 amino acids. CDR3 bases: TGTGCCAGTAGTATAGTCGGTCAGGGTTGGAATCAGCCCCAGCATTTT. Translated, it gives CASSIVGQGWNQPQHF.

This clone has just a few counts. CDR3 loop: CASSSYRGPKAGELFF. The CDR3 DNA reads as TGTGCCAGCAGCTCCTACAGGGGACCCAAGGCCGGGGAGCTGTTTTTT. This chain uses TRBV11-2 with TRBJ2-2; 7 nucleotides align to TRBD1. There are 16 residues in the CDR3. V gave up 4 bases and J gave up 6 bases; unmatched junction bases: 11. CDR1 is SGHAT and CDR2 is FQNNGV in the germline V gene.

This clone was found a few times. This chain joins TRBV9 and TRBJ1-4; D gene unclear. Trimming removed 5 bases from V and 9 bases from J, with 17 bases in between. Germline CDR1 is SGDLS and CDR2 is YYNGEE. The CDR3 is 14 amino acids. CDR3 sequence reads: CASSSDMSGKKLFF. DNA for the CDR3: TGTGCCAGCAGTTCCGACATGTCCGGGAAAAAACTGTTTTTT.

The CDR3 nucleotides are TGTGCCAGCAGTTGGGCAGGGGAAGAGACCCAGTACTTC. This codes for CASSWAGEETQYF. The chain carries TRBV6-2 or TRBV6-3 and TRBJ2-5, with D tentatively TRBD1 (6 bases). The germline V gene has CDR1 MNHEY and CDR2 SVGEGT. This CDR3 is built from 13 residues. V lost 4 bases and J lost 3, with 9 bases in between.

This rearrangement joins TRBV9 to TRBJ1-5, with 9 bases fitting TRBD1. The length of the CDR3 is 15 residues. Germline V gene data show CDR1 as SGDLS and CDR2 as YYNGEE. V lost 4 bases, J lost 5 bases, and 7 bases stayed unmatched. CDR3 amino acids: CASSLGQGTDQPQHF. CDR3 nucleotides: TGTGCCAGCAGCCTGGGACAGGGAACGGATCAGCCCCAGCATTTT.

This rearrangement joins TRBV30 to TRBJ1-2; possibly TRBD1 for D (5 bases). The V end was cut by 1 base, the J end by 8 bases, with 14 bases between. In germline, CDR1 is GTSNPN, CDR2 SVGIG (reference sequence). This CDR3 spans 13 amino acids. CDR3 DNA: TGTGCCTGGAGTGCGACCCCCGGGGGAGGCTACACCTTC. It encodes CAWSATPGGGYTF.

The J gene is TRBJ1-3, the V gene TRBV7-9; 8 bases fit TRBD1. This CDR3 has 16 amino acids. V shed 2 bases and J 2 bases; nucleotides not matched to a gene: 5. Germline V gives CDR1 SEHNR, CDR2 FQNEAQ (reference sequence). The CDR3 coding sequence is TGTGCCAGCAGCTTACCCACGACAGGGGCTGGAAACACCATATATTTT. It encodes CASSLPTTGAGNTIYF. The full variable domain, completed using reference TRBV7-9 and TRBJ1-3, is DTGVSQNPRHKITKRGQNVTFRCDPISEHNRLYWYRQTLGQGPEFLTYFQNEAQLEKSRLLSDRFSAERPKGSFSTLEIQRTEQGDSAMYLCASSLPTTGAGNTIYFGEGSWLTVV.

This clone was detected only a few times. The genes are TRBV4-2 and TRBJ1-2; D gene ambiguous. CDR3 length: 16 residues. Germline V gives CDR1 LGHNA, CDR2 YNFKEQ. V lost 0 bases and J 0 bases, leaving 11 bases between the germline ends. The CDR3 here is CASSQDRGRSNYGYTF. CDR3 bases: TGTGCCAGCAGCCAAGATCGTGGCAGGTCTAACTATGGCTACACCTTC.

The genes are TRBV7-3 and TRBJ2-6; TRBD1 matches at 7 bases. The CDR3 runs to 18 residues. Germline CDR1 SGHTA, CDR2 FQGTGA. The junction had 7 bases not matched to a gene; V was cut back by 2 bases and J by 0 bases. Written as DNA, the CDR3 is TGTGCCAGCAGCTTAGTCGGACAGGACCTCTCTGGGGCCAACGTCCTGACTTTC. Translation gives CASSLVGQDLSGANVLTF.

The genes are TRBV19 and TRBJ2-7; 9 nucleotides agree with TRBD1. Germline V gives CDR1 LNHDA, CDR2 SQIVND (reference sequence). The CDR3 has 14 amino acids. With V trimmed by 3 bases and J by 3 bases, 3 bases remained unmatched. DNA of the CDR3: TGTGCCAGTAGTATCGGGGACAGGGTCTACGAGCAGTACTTC. Translation: CASSIGDRVYEQYF. The full variable domain, rest sourced from reference TRBV19 and TRBJ2-7, is DGGITQSPKYLFRKEGQNVTLSCEQNLNHDAMYWYRQDPGQGLRLIYYSQIVNDFQKGDIAEGYSVSREKKESFPLTVTSAQKNPTAFYLCASSIGDRVYEQYFGPGTRLTVT.

This clone has a handful of counts. This CDR3 reads CASSWTSGTDTQYF. The CDR3 DNA follows: TGTGCCAGCAGTTGGACTTCTGGCACAGATACGCAGTATTTT. V gene TRBV27 combines with J gene TRBJ2-3, with D possibly matching TRBD2 (5 bases). With 4 bases removed from V and 1 base from J, the gap between germline ends came to 9 bases. The CDR3 loop spans 14 amino acids. Germline values: CDR1 MNHEY, CDR2 SMNVEV (reference sequence).

This clone has only a few counts. The genes are TRBV14 and TRBJ2-7, with 9 bases lining up with TRBD2. Trimming cost V 0 bases and J 1 base; bases outside gene matches: 7. The CDR3 is 17 amino acids. The germline gives CDR1 SGHDN, CDR2 FVKESK. CDR3 coding DNA: TGTGCCAGCAGCCAAGAGACAGCGGGGGGCGGGTCCTACGAGCAGTACTTC. It codes for CASSQETAGGGSYEQYF. Combining the CDR3 with reference TRBV14 and TRBJ2-7 gives the whole variable domain EAGVTQFPSHSVIEKGQTVTLRCDPISGHDNLYWYRRVMGKEIKFLLHFVKESKQDESGMPNNRFLAERTGGTYSTLKVQPAELEDSGVYFCASSQETAGGGSYEQYFGPGTRLTVT.

At least ten counts were recorded for this clone. The chain is built from TRBV7-9 and TRBJ1-1, with 7 bases lining up with TRBD1. J was trimmed by 2 bases and V by 6 bases; bases with no gene match: 6. CDR3 length: 14 residues. Germline assignment: CDR1 SEHNR and CDR2 FQNEAQ (reference sequence). CDR3 coding DNA: TGTGCCAGCAGAGCGACAGGGACAAACACTGAAGCTTTCTTT. Translation: CASRATGTNTEAFF. Supplemented by reference TRBV7-9 and TRBJ1-1, the full variable domain reads DTGVSQNPRHKITKRGQNVTFRCDPISEHNRLYWYRQTLGQGPEFLTYFQNEAQLEKSRLLSDRFSAERPKGSFSTLEIQRTEQGDSAMYLCASRATGTNTEAFFGQGTRLTVV.

The chain employs TRBV6-2 or TRBV6-3 and TRBJ1-3; D may be TRBD1 (6 bases). CDR1 MNHEY and CDR2 SVGEGT come from the germline V gene. V gave up 5 bases and J gave up 0 bases, with 11 bases separating them. The CDR3 length is 15 residues. CDR3 region: CASSDQGLSGNTIYF. The CDR3 coding sequence is TGTGCCAGCAGTGACCAGGGGCTCTCTGGAAACACCATATATTTT.